This T cell receptor (beta chain) was identified in a study of tumor-infiltrating lymphocytes in primary liver carcinoma. It was from roughly 20-30 mg of unsorted bulk tissue that RNA and DNA were co-extracted. Production of TCR beta cDNA used 400 to 650 ng total RNA together with a constant-region primer. Sequencing libraries for TCR beta derived from three nested multiplex PCR rounds that used slightly modified ARM-PCR. The two initial PCR rounds, roughly 11 cycles each, used TRBV1-TRBV30 forward and C-beta reverse primers. TCRdb re-analysed the multiplex PCR reads in MiXCR, keeping a single row per CDR3 protein. The sample contains about 35,000 distinct CDR3 sequences, 74% of which appear only once. A word on this clonotype: Relative to the germline gene, one junction end is altered; a read error may explain this.

Germline V lookup: CDR1 MDHEN, CDR2 SYDVKM. This CDR3 is built from 22 residues. The chain couples TRBV28 to TRBJ2-3; TRBD2 agrees at 12 bases. The specimen was liver tumor tissue from sampling region 4. Documented subset: tumor region T4, right-lateral pole. The sequence was obtained from a middle-aged man with primary liver carcinoma and hepatitis B virus infection. The CDR3 sequence is CATSLLPWTSGIRGIGTVTQYF. DNA for the CDR3: TGTGCCACCAGTCTACTCCCCTGGACTAGCGGGATAAGGGGTATCGGGACAGTTACGCAGTATTTT.